Listed here are 2 T cell receptor beta chains from one sample, sequenced in a study of T cells in Graves' hyperthyroidism and ophthalmopathy. Amplified regions were TCR beta CDR3 sequences from RNA transcripts. First-round RT-PCR targeting the TCR CDR3 was performed with the HTBI primer set. TCRdb called the multiplex PCR reads again in MiXCR, with one record for every CDR3 protein. The data show over 550,000 distinct CDR3 sequences, 15% to 20% seen once. The sequenced material came from blood. These receptors all stem from a woman aged 18-30 years with Graves' hyperthyroidism.

This clonotype came up many times. The chain carries TRBV11-2 and TRBJ2-7, with 14 bases aligning to TRBD2. Trimming at V came to 5 bases and at J to 7 bases, leaving 10 bases not matched to a gene. The CDR3 loop spans 16 amino acids. Germline CDR1 is SGHAT and CDR2 is FQNNGV. The CDR3 sequence: CASSQTTSGGAGEQYF. CDR3 coding DNA: TGTGCCAGCAGCCAAACGACTAGCGGGGGGGCTGGGGAGCAGTACTTC.

This chain links TRBV5-1 with TRBJ2-7, with TRBD2 matching over 10 bases. Germline loops: CDR1 SGHRS, CDR2 YFSETQ. The trim removed 1 base at V and 5 bases at J, leaving 3 bases unmatched. This CDR3 is 14 amino acids long. The CDR3 spells CASSLLLAGNEQYF. DNA of the CDR3: TGCGCCAGCAGCTTGTTACTAGCGGGAAACGAGCAGTACTTC. The full variable domain, completed using reference TRBV5-1 and TRBJ2-7, is KAGVTQTPRYLIKTRGQQVTLSCSPISGHRSVSWYQQTPGQGLQFLFEYFSETQRNKGNFPGRFSGRQFSNSRSEMNVSTLELGDSALYLCASSLLLAGNEQYFGPGTRLTVT.